This T cell receptor (beta chain) was captured in a study of cytomegalovirus exposure and HLA in healthy donors. Study-level results: Most TCR sequences proved rare, with some public TCRs found in many donors.

At sampling all donors were nominally healthy, likely with unrecorded immune exposures. About this clone: Its specificity is not known.

Germline V CDR1 and CDR2: SGHRS, YFSETQ. Trimming removed 6 bases from V and 1 base from J, with 13 bases in between. This CDR3 contains 14 residues. With 60 Vbeta and 13 Jbeta primers, the PCR was carried out. The data were produced by immunoSEQ multiplex PCR, yet TCRdb's version contains in-frame clones alone and is incomplete. The table gives tens of thousands of clones; the top ten clones make up 2% to 2.5% of it. The chain has TRBV5-1 and TRBJ1-1, with D perhaps TRBD1 (5 bases). The specimen sequenced was PBMCs. This TCR came from a female donor in good health and CMV-seronegative. The CDR3 sequence is CASTPTGGNTEAFF. DNA of the CDR3: TGCGCCAGCACCCCGACGGGGGGGAACACTGAAGCTTTCTTT.